One and the same sample provided the 19 T cell receptor beta chains below, sequenced in a study of brain T cells in children with intractable seizures. Clones were sequenced by immunoSEQ multiplex PCR, and TCRdb holds only the in-frame ones, with some missing. The sample lists fewer than 25,000 clones, 90% to 95% occurring once. This specimen was peripheral blood, taken at surgery. Every receptor here comes from a boy younger than 18 with focal cortical dysplasia and intractable seizures.

V gene TRBV11-2 combines with J gene TRBJ1-2, with D uncertain. V shed 5 bases and J shed 4 bases, with 17 bases lying between them. From germline, CDR1 is SGHAT and CDR2 FQNNGV. The CDR3 has 15 amino acids. The CDR3 loop reads CASSPHLAEIYGYTF. The CDR3 coding sequence is TGTGCCAGCAGCCCTCACTTGGCCGAAATCTATGGCTACACCTTC.

V usage is TRBV7-9 and J usage is TRBJ1-2, with no clear D. Trimming stripped 2 bases from V and 4 bases from J, with 8 bases between. There are 13 residues in the CDR3. Germline V CDR1 and CDR2: SEHNR, FQNEAQ (reference sequence). CDR3 in DNA: TGTGCCAGCAGCTTAAGACCTATCTATGGCTACACCTTC. Protein sequence: CASSLRPIYGYTF.

This CDR3 reads CASSPQAFQNLNYGYTF. The CDR3, as DNA: TGTGCCAGCTCACCACAAGCTTTTCAGAACCTTAACTATGGCTACACCTTC. The V and J genes are TRBV18 and TRBJ1-2, with D uncertain. Germline-derived CDR1 and CDR2 are KGHSH and LQKENI. Deletions cut 1 base from V and 1 base from J, with 16 bases between. The CDR3 runs to 17 residues.

The CDR3 loop is CASSLVQGDPYEQYF. The CDR3 nucleotides read TGTGCCAGCAGCTTAGTCCAGGGGGATCCCTACGAGCAGTACTTC. The chain links TRBV7-9 to TRBJ2-7; 7 nucleotides align to TRBD1. V lost 1 base and J lost 2; bases outside the gene matches: 5. CDR1 SEHNR and CDR2 FQNEAQ come from the germline V gene (reference sequence). CDR3 length: 15 amino acids.

The gene calls are TRBV13 and TRBJ2-3, with 10 bases matching TRBD2. Germline lookup yields CDR1 PRHDT and CDR2 FYEKMQ (reference sequence). The CDR3 is 14 residues long. The ends lost 5 bases at V and 3 bases at J; junction bases unmatched: 2. The CDR3 DNA follows: TGTGCCAGCAGCCCGGGACTAGCGACAGATACGCAGTATTTT. Translating gives CASSPGLATDTQYF.

This chain joins TRBV4-1 and TRBJ2-4; perhaps TRBD2 as D (7 bases). The CDR3 totals 14 residues. Germline V gives CDR1 MGHRA, CDR2 YSYEKL. V lost 1 base and J 6 bases, leaving 10 bases between the germline ends. CDR3 sequence (DNA): TGCGCCAGCAGCCAAGCGGGGGGCCGAAACATTCAGTACTTC. Its translation: CASSQAGGRNIQYF.

CDR3 region: CASSQIFRGDYTF. In nucleotides, the CDR3 is TGTGCCAGCAGCCAAATTTTTCGGGGGGACTACACCTTC. The chain recombines TRBV14 with TRBJ1-2; D possibly corresponds to TRBD1 (5 bases). Trimming took off 2 bases at V and 10 bases at J, with 14 bases between the two ends. CDR3 length: 13 residues. Germline-derived CDR1 and CDR2 are SGHDN and FVKESK.

The chain joins TRBV28 to TRBJ2-7; D not resolved. The CDR3 loop spans 13 amino acids. Germline loops: CDR1 MDHEN, CDR2 SYDVKM. V lost 3 bases to trimming and J lost 4 bases, with 10 bases between them. The CDR3 DNA is TGTGCCAGCAGTTTCGGGCCCCTTTACGAGCAGTACTTC. Protein: CASSFGPLYEQYF.

The genes are TRBV6-5 and TRBJ1-3; D gene uncertain. The ends were cut back, 2 bases at V and 4 bases at J, with 9 bases in the middle. The CDR3 extends over 14 amino acids. The germline V gene encodes CDR1 MNHEY and CDR2 SVGAGI. This CDR3 reads CASSYDGVGNTIYF. The CDR3 coding sequence is TGTGCCAGCAGTTACGACGGGGTGGGAAACACCATATATTTT.

The V and J genes are TRBV5-4 and TRBJ2-1, with a weak D call TRBD1 (7 bases). Germline CDR1 reads SGHNT; CDR2 reads YYREEE (reference sequence). This CDR3 comprises 12 residues. V was shortened by 5 bases and J by 9 bases, with 12 bases between the two germline ends. CDR3 sequence reads: CASRAGGSEQFF. The CDR3 coding sequence is TGTGCCAGCAGGGCAGGGGGGAGTGAGCAGTTCTTC.

V is TRBV29-1 and J is TRBJ2-1; 11 nucleotides agree with TRBD2. Germline V gives CDR1 SQVTM, CDR2 ANQGSEA. Germline trimming cut 4 bases from V and 1 base from J; bases unmatched to any gene: 6. This CDR3 spans 16 amino acids. This CDR3 reads CSVVPTSGRSYNEQFF. The CDR3 DNA sequence: TGCAGCGTTGTCCCAACTAGCGGGAGATCCTACAATGAGCAGTTCTTC.

The gene calls are TRBV12-3 or TRBV12-4 and TRBJ1-5; a weak D match, TRBD1 (6 bases). Trimming cost V 4 bases and J 2 bases, with 6 bases left between them. This CDR3 contains 13 residues. The CDR3 loop is CASSWTGNQPQHF. The CDR3 DNA reads TGTGCCAGCAGTTGGACAGGCAATCAGCCCCAGCATTTT.

The gene calls are TRBV19 and TRBJ2-7, with 7 bases fitting TRBD1. V shed 1 base and J 0 bases; nucleotides not matched to a gene: 3. Germline loops: CDR1 LNHDA, CDR2 SQIVND (reference sequence). There are 15 residues in the CDR3. CDR3 in amino acids: CASSIAEGASYEQYF. The CDR3 bases are TGTGCCAGTAGTATAGCCGAGGGGGCCTCCTACGAGCAGTACTTC.

V and J are TRBV18 and TRBJ1-2; no clear D. The CDR3 is 17 residues long. Per the germline V gene, CDR1 is KGHSH and CDR2 is LQKENI. Trimming removed 3 bases from V and 1 base from J, with 18 bases in between. The DNA of the CDR3 is TGTGCCAGCTCACCGCTCTTTCGGGGAAAAATTAACTATGGCTACACCTTC. Translated, it gives CASSPLFRGKINYGYTF.

V and J are TRBV5-6 and TRBJ1-4, with D possibly TRBD1 on 6 matching bases. CDR1 and CDR2 (germline): SGHDT, YYEEEE. Trimming stripped 2 bases from V and 8 bases from J, with 16 bases between. The CDR3 consists of 15 residues. CDR3 region: CASSFWRGFGEKLFF. For the CDR3, the DNA is TGTGCCAGCAGCTTTTGGAGGGGGTTCGGCGAAAAACTGTTTTTT.

V and J are TRBV10-3 and TRBJ1-4; maybe TRBD1 (6 bases). CDR3 length equals 12 residues. CDR1 is ENHRY and CDR2 is SYGVKD in the germline V gene. Trimming cost V 4 bases and J 7 bases, with 7 bases left between them. The CDR3 DNA reads as TGTGCCATCAGTGTAGGGGGTGAAAAACTGTTTTTT. The encoded protein is CAISVGGEKLFF.

V is TRBV5-6 and J is TRBJ1-1; D unclear. Germline V gene data show CDR1 as SGHDT and CDR2 as YYEEEE. This CDR3 is 13 amino acids long. Trimming removed 4 bases at V and 0 bases at J, with 7 bases between. CDR3 residues: CASSTDLNTEAFF. The CDR3 region has the DNA TGTGCCAGCAGCACAGACCTGAACACTGAAGCTTTCTTT.

The V gene is TRBV27, the J gene TRBJ2-2, with D unresolved. Germline V gene sequence: CDR1 MNHEY, CDR2 SMNVEV (reference sequence). V was cut by 4 bases and J by 5 bases, with 14 bases left in between. CDR3 size: 15 residues. The CDR3 spells CASSSSYRKTGELFF. CDR3 nucleotides: TGTGCCAGCAGTTCTTCTTATCGGAAGACCGGGGAGCTGTTTTTT.

The chain is built from TRBV27 and TRBJ2-7; 14 bases match TRBD2. Germline V CDR1 and CDR2: MNHEY, SMNVEV (reference sequence). This CDR3 has 16 amino acids. V trimming: 5 bases; J trimming: 7 bases; junction bases outside the gene matches: 10. CDR3 nucleotide sequence: TGTGCCAGCAGTCCCTCAGGGACTAGCGGGAGTAGGGAGCAGTACGTC. Protein product: CASSPSGTSGSREQYV.